The source of this TCR beta chain is a study of blood T cell repertoires in COVID-19. Overall study: From the United States, Italy and Spain came samples of acute and convalescent COVID-19. Sources were T cells, B-cell-depleted T cells, or PBMCs; the material itself was cDNA or gDNA.

Original methodology: How many nucleated cells were present was estimated from reference gene primer amplification. The method was immunoSEQ multiplex PCR; TCRdb's version includes in-frame clones alone and lacks a portion of them. V, J and clone size reflect that table, while D and trimming were determined from the DNA. The table lists about 27,000 clones, 88% of them singletons. Sequencing input: peripheral blood. This TCR derives from a woman aged 50 to 60 with active COVID-19.

The chain's CDR3 is CASSDLGGISGNTIYF. CDR3 nucleotides: TGTGCCAGCAGTGATCTCGGGGGGATCTCTGGAAACACCATATATTTT. This rearrangement joins TRBV6-4 to TRBJ1-3; weak D call: TRBD1 (5 bases). Germline V gene lookup returns CDR1 MRHNA and CDR2 SNTAGT. V lost 3 bases and J lost 0, with 12 bases in between. The CDR3 length is 16 residues.